This entry lists 21 T cell receptor beta chains sequenced from one sample in a study of T cells in Graves' hyperthyroidism and ophthalmopathy. Amplified regions were TCR beta CDR3 sequences from RNA transcripts. In the first-round RT-PCR of the TCR CDR3, the HTBI primer set was used. Each CDR3 protein gets one entry after TCRdb re-called the multiplex PCR reads with MiXCR. The sample comprises a few hundred thousand distinct CDR3 sequences, 13% to 15% of which are singletons, and roughly 13% rests with the top ten. The sample was blood. Receptors originate from a woman in her 40s with Graves' hyperthyroidism that later progressed to Graves' ophthalmopathy.

This clonotype showed up many times. The chain uses TRBV9 and TRBJ2-3; TRBD2 matches 12 bases. Germline CDR1 is SGDLS and CDR2 is YYNGEE. With V trimmed by 2 bases and J by 3 bases, 1 base remained unmatched. The CDR3 contains 15 residues. The DNA for the CDR3 is TGTGCCAGCAGCGTTACTAGCGGGAGGACAGATACGCAGTATTTT. Encoded protein: CASSVTSGRTDTQYF.

This clonotype was counted many times. The chain's CDR3 is CASSPRREGDRYEQYF. The CDR3 bases are TGTGCCAGCTCACCACGGAGGGAAGGGGACAGGTACGAGCAGTACTTC. The gene calls are TRBV18 and TRBJ2-7; 8 nucleotides agree with TRBD1. The CDR3 totals 16 residues. The trim removed 1 base at V and 4 bases at J, leaving 9 bases unmatched. CDR1 KGHSH and CDR2 LQKENI come from the germline V gene.

This clonotype was recorded a few times. The chain carries TRBV24-1 and TRBJ2-7; no clear D. Trimming removed 0 bases at V and 6 bases at J, with 11 bases between. The CDR3 runs to 14 residues. The germline V gene has CDR1 KGHDR and CDR2 SFDVKD. The CDR3 nucleotides read TGTGCCACCAGTGATTTGCAGTGGCAGACCGAGCAGTACTTC. Translating it yields CATSDLQWQTEQYF.

This clonotype came up many times. This chain links TRBV6-5 with TRBJ2-5; 10 nucleotides agree with TRBD2. Trimming took 0 bases from V and 5 from J; bases not matched to a gene: 9. This CDR3 has 17 amino acids. CDR1 MNHEY and CDR2 SVGAGI come from the germline V gene. In DNA, the CDR3 is TGTGCCAGCAGTTACTCTGGAGCGGGAGGGCCGAGGGAGACCCAGTACTTC. Protein: CASSYSGAGGPRETQYF.

This clonotype was detected ten times or more. The J gene is TRBJ2-1, the V gene TRBV14; D not certain. This CDR3 has 12 residues. Between the trimmed V and J ends, which lost 2 bases and 9 bases, there was a span of 8 bases. Per germline, CDR1 SGHDN and CDR2 FVKESK. The CDR3 coding sequence is TGTGCCAGCAGCCAACTAGGGATTGAGCAGTTCTTC. It codes for CASSQLGIEQFF.

The chain recombines TRBV27 with TRBJ1-2; 7 bases map to TRBD1. The V gene end was trimmed by 6 bases and the J gene end by 0 bases; junction bases not matched to a gene: 13. This CDR3 has 17 amino acids. Germline V CDR1 and CDR2: MNHEY, SMNVEV (reference sequence). CDR3 DNA: TGTGCCAGCAGAAATACTGCTGGGGGGACAGCTAACTATGGCTACACCTTC. Translated, it gives CASRNTAGGTANYGYTF.

The table lists this clonotype with many counts. This chain uses TRBV2 with TRBJ2-7; no firm D call. Per germline, CDR1 SNHLY and CDR2 FYNNEI. CDR3 length: 16 residues. V lost 7 bases to trimming and J lost 0 bases, with 19 bases between them. The CDR3 coding sequence is TGTGCCAGCACCCCTGTCCTGCGCCTGAGCTCCTACGAGCAGTACTTC. Protein sequence: CASTPVLRLSSYEQYF.

This clonotype was detected ten times or more. J is TRBJ2-2 and V is TRBV3-1, with TRBD2 matching over 8 bases. The CDR3 runs to 15 residues. Germline V gives CDR1 LGHDT, CDR2 YNNKEL (reference sequence). Trimming took 3 bases from V and 6 from J; bases not matched to a gene: 6. The CDR3 region is CASSHSGTRSGELFF. Written as DNA, the CDR3 is TGTGCCAGCAGCCACTCCGGGACTAGGTCCGGGGAGCTGTTTTTT.

Many counts were recorded for this clonotype. The chain links TRBV30 to TRBJ2-1; D not resolved. There are 13 residues in the CDR3. CDR1 is GTSNPN, CDR2 SVGIG, per germline (reference sequence). V shed 0 bases and J shed 4 bases, with 7 bases lying between them. The CDR3 sequence is CAWSVWVYNEQFF. The CDR3 bases are TGTGCCTGGAGTGTATGGGTTTACAATGAGCAGTTCTTC.

The table lists this clonotype with many counts. The gene calls are TRBV28 and TRBJ2-2, with D hard to call. The length of the CDR3 is 15 residues. Germline CDR1 is MDHEN and CDR2 is SYDVKM. V dropped 2 bases and J dropped 6 bases, with 13 bases sitting between them. The CDR3 loop is CASSLRRGYSGELFF. The CDR3 nucleotides read TGTGCCAGCAGTTTACGGCGCGGTTATTCCGGGGAGCTGTTTTTT.

This clonotype occurred many times. The junction and the germline gene differ at one end; a read error may be behind it. This sequence joins TRBV5-1 and TRBJ1-1; TRBD1 agrees at 7 bases. Per the germline V gene, CDR1 is SGHRS and CDR2 is YFSETQ. The CDR3 totals 13 residues. The DNA of the CDR3 is TGTGCCAGCAGTCGACAGGGAAACACTGAAGCTTTCTTT. It is translated as CASSRQGNTEAFF.

V is TRBV29-1 and J is TRBJ2-7; 12 bases match TRBD2. Germline loops: CDR1 SQVTM, CDR2 ANQGSEA. The CDR3 runs 13 residues. Trimming cost V 7 bases and J 3 bases; bases outside gene matches: 4. The CDR3 nucleotides read TGCAGCGGAACTAGCGGGGGGTACTACGAGCAGTACTTC. Encoded protein: CSGTSGGYYEQYF.

This clonotype was counted many times. The chain combines TRBV6-5 with TRBJ2-7; D not resolved. In germline, CDR1 is MNHEY, CDR2 SVGAGI. The CDR3 runs 12 residues. With 4 bases removed from V and 5 bases from J, the gap between germline ends came to 9 bases. CDR3 amino acids: CASSWAPHEQYF. The DNA for the CDR3 is TGTGCCAGCAGTTGGGCTCCTCACGAGCAGTACTTC.

This clonotype was detected ten times or more. The chain uses TRBV12-3 or TRBV12-4 and TRBJ2-4; the D gene is possibly TRBD1 (5 bases). The CDR3 has 16 residues. The germline V and J ends were trimmed by 3 bases and 9 bases, with 21 bases remaining between them. The CDR3 sequence: CASSFPPGKGSGIQYF. CDR3 coding DNA: TGTGCCAGCAGTTTTCCTCCAGGGAAGGGATCAGGCATTCAGTACTTC.

V gene TRBV2 combines with J gene TRBJ1-4; TRBD1 agrees at 9 bases. V lost 6 bases and J lost 5; bases outside the gene matches: 7. Germline CDR1 and CDR2: SNHLY and FYNNEI. CDR3 length: 15 amino acids. The CDR3, as DNA: TGTGCCAGCAGCTTAACCGGGACAGGGAATGAAAAACTGTTTTTT. Its protein is CASSLTGTGNEKLFF.

The chain uses TRBV9 and TRBJ2-6; D may match TRBD1 or TRBD2 (5 bases each). The CDR3 sequence is 16 residues long. V lost 3 bases to trimming and J lost 2 bases, with 12 bases between them. Per germline, CDR1 SGDLS and CDR2 YYNGEE. CDR3 in amino acids: CASSDPTGPGANVLTF. In DNA, the CDR3 is TGTGCCAGCAGCGACCCTACGGGGCCTGGGGCCAACGTCCTGACTTTC.

This clonotype was picked up many times. This sequence joins TRBV30 and TRBJ2-7; D perhaps matches TRBD1 (6 bases). The CDR3 runs to 11 residues. The V gene's germline CDR1 is GTSNPN and CDR2 SVGIG (reference sequence). V was shortened by 6 bases and J by 5 bases, with 11 bases between the two germline ends. The CDR3 DNA is TGTGCCTGTCTGAACAGGGACGAGCAGTACTTC. Translating it yields CACLNRDEQYF.

The V call is TRBV9, the J call TRBJ2-1; D gene uncertain. The CDR3 is 14 amino acids. Per germline, CDR1 SGDLS and CDR2 YYNGEE. V lost 4 bases and J 0 bases, leaving 8 bases between the germline ends. This chain's CDR3 is CASSWADSYNEQFF. CDR3 sequence (DNA): TGTGCCAGCAGCTGGGCGGACTCCTACAATGAGCAGTTCTTC.

This clonotype was recorded many times. CDR3 nucleotides: TGTGCCAGCAGCGAGGTTTACGGGGAGCTGTTTTTT. This sequence encodes CASSEVYGELFF. The chain combines TRBV6-1 with TRBJ2-2; D unresolved. The CDR3 has 12 residues. Trimming took off 6 bases at V and 7 bases at J, with 9 bases between the two ends. Germline-derived CDR1 and CDR2 are MNHNS and SASEGT.

In its sample, this clonotype was seen many times. The chain joins TRBV29-1 to TRBJ2-3, with TRBD1 as a possible D gene (6 bases). Deletions cut 3 bases from V and 5 bases from J, with 9 bases between. This CDR3 comprises 12 residues. The germline CDR1 and CDR2 sequences are SQVTM and ANQGSEA. CDR3 bases: TGCAGCGTTGATGTCAGGGGAGATACGCAGTATTTT. Its protein is CSVDVRGDTQYF.

This clonotype was found many times. This chain uses TRBV20-1 with TRBJ2-7; 7 bases agree with TRBD1. CDR3 length: 17 amino acids. Germline CDR1 DFQATT, CDR2 SNEGSKA (reference sequence). The J segment lost 3 bases and the V segment lost 0 bases, leaving 14 bases of the junction unmatched. CDR3 protein: CSARDPLGPGGGYEQYF. The CDR3 DNA follows: TGCAGTGCTAGAGATCCGCTGGGACCAGGGGGTGGCTACGAGCAGTACTTC.